This TCR beta chain is from a study of blood T cell repertoires in COVID-19. Background on the study: Sites in the United States, Italy and Spain provided acute and convalescent COVID-19 samples.

The CDR3 is 15 residues long. Germline V lookup: CDR1 LGHNA, CDR2 YSLEER. V lost 5 bases to trimming and J lost 2 bases; unmatched junction nucleotides: 4. The authors' processing: Using reference gene primer amplification, nucleated cell counts were estimated. Assay: immunoSEQ multiplex PCR; the TCRdb copy retains only in-frame clones and omits some. Clone size and V and J calls were adopted from that table, with D and trimming inferred from the DNA. The sample lists 95,000 to 150,000 clones; roughly 75% were seen once. Sequences were obtained from peripheral blood. The clonotype comes from a man aged 60 to 69 with active or convalescent COVID-19. The chain is built from TRBV4-3 and TRBJ2-3; 10 nucleotides agree with TRBD1. CDR3 bases: TGCGCCAGCAGCGGGGACAGGGGACTCACAGATACGCAGTATTTT. Translation gives CASSGDRGLTDTQYF.